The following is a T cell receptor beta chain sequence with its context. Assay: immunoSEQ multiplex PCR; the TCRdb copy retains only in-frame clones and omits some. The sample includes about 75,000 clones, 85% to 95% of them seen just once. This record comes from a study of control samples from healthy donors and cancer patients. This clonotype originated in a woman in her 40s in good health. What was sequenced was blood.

CDR3 DNA: TGCGCCAGCAGCTTTGGACAGAGCAATGAAAAACTGTTTTTT. It encodes CASSFGQSNEKLFF. The chain uses TRBV5-1 and TRBJ1-4, with a weak D call TRBD1 (6 bases). This CDR3 region has 14 residues. Trimming cost V 2 bases and J 5 bases, with 10 bases left between them. The germline V gene encodes CDR1 SGHRS and CDR2 YFSETQ.